This T cell receptor beta chain was sequenced for a study of Tregs in tolerant kidney transplant recipients. Study-level findings and limits: Activated donor B cell expansion appeared to reveal the most relevant donor-specific TCRbeta repertoire. Biological reproducibility was not directly addressed, but technical replication error appeared minimal.

Unstimulated regulatory T cells (CD4+CD25+CD127-), CD4+CD25- non-regulatory cells, CD4 and CD8 cells were FACS-sorted from thawed PBMCs. Assay used: immunoSEQ multiplex PCR; TCRdb lists only in-frame clones, some missing. The table records roughly 250,000 clones, more than 65% of them present only once. As regards this clone: The antigen is not known.

The source material was CD4+ T cells from blood. The clonotype comes from a human donor in good health.

The CDR3 coding sequence is TGTGCCAGCAGTTTAAGGCGGGGGGGCACAGATACGCAGTATTTT. Translation gives CASSLRRGGTDTQYF. The V call is TRBV27, the J call TRBJ2-3, with TRBD2 matching 8 bases. The CDR3 length is 15 residues. Germline lookup yields CDR1 MNHEY and CDR2 SMNVEV (reference sequence). V shed 2 bases and J 1 base; nucleotides not matched to a gene: 2.